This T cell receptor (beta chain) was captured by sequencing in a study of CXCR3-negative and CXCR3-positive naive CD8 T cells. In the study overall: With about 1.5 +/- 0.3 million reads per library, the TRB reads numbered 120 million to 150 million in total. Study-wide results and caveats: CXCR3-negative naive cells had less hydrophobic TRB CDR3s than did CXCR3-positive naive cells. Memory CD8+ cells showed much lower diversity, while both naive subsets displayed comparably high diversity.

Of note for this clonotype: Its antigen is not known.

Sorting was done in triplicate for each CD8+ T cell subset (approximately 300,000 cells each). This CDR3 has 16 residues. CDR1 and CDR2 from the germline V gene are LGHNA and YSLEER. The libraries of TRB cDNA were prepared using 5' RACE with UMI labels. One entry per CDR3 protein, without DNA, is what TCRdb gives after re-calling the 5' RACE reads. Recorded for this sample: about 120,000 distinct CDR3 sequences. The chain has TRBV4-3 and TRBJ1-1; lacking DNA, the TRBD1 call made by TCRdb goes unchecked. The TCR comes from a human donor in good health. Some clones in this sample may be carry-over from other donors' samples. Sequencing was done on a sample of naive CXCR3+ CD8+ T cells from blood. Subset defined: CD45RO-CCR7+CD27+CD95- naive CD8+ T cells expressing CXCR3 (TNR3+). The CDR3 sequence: CASSPGGRGESTEAFF.